The 22 T cell receptor beta chains below come from one sample, sequenced in a study of identifying expanded T cells in peripheral blood (dated by TCRdb to the late 2010s). Libraries were prepared through the immunoSEQ multiplex PCR assay. In TCRdb, the immuneACCESS table is reduced to in-frame sequences with V and J assigned. These tables do not hold every clone; where another copy was compared, an unresolved V gene accounts for under half, and the others remain unexplained. Within this sample are 85,000 to 90,000 clones, with approximately 84% of them counted one time only. The top ten constitute roughly 5.3% of the sample. The sample was blood. These receptors all come from a person aged 18 to 75 in good health.

V and J are TRBV6-1 and TRBJ1-3, with 7 bases identical to TRBD1. Germline CDR1 and CDR2: MNHNS and SASEGT. The CDR3 spans 16 residues. The ends lost 0 bases at V and 4 bases at J; junction bases unmatched: 6. The CDR3 DNA follows: TGTGCCAGCAGTGAAGCTGGACAGGTGATAGGAAACACCATATATTTT. Protein product: CASSEAGQVIGNTIYF.

This chain joins TRBV4-1 and TRBJ2-1, with D maybe TRBD1 (6 bases). In germline, CDR1 is MGHRA, CDR2 YSYEKL. The length of the CDR3 is 14 residues. Trimming shortened V by 3 bases and J by 5 bases, and 11 bases separated the two germline ends. The CDR3 here is CASSHAYRDNEQFF. The CDR3 nucleotides read TGCGCCAGCAGCCATGCATACAGGGACAATGAGCAGTTCTTC.

The chain employs TRBV5-4 and TRBJ1-2; the D is unclear. Germline V gene sequence: CDR1 SGHNT, CDR2 YYREEE (reference sequence). This CDR3 region has 12 residues. V lost 2 bases to trimming and J lost 2 bases, with 4 bases between them. The CDR3 region is CASSFGNYGYTF. Written as DNA, the CDR3 is TGTGCCAGCAGCTTCGGGAACTATGGCTACACCTTC.

The chain employs TRBV2 and TRBJ1-5; D not certain. V shed 5 bases and J shed 4 bases, with 9 bases lying between them. The V gene's germline CDR1 is SNHLY and CDR2 FYNNEI. The CDR3 is 13 residues long. This CDR3 reads CASSSGANQPQHF. The CDR3 nucleotides are TGTGCCAGCAGTTCGGGAGCGAATCAGCCCCAGCATTTT.

The chain couples TRBV9 to TRBJ2-3; no clear D. CDR3 length: 12 residues. The V end lost 5 bases, the J end lost 5 bases, and 9 bases lay between the germline ends. Germline CDR1 reads SGDLS; CDR2 reads YYNGEE. CDR3 DNA sequence: TGTGCCAGCAGGGGGTTGGAAGATACGCAGTATTTT. Its translation is CASRGLEDTQYF.

V gene TRBV5-1 combines with J gene TRBJ1-1; D unclear. The CDR3 loop spans 14 amino acids. Germline V gene sequence: CDR1 SGHRS, CDR2 YFSETQ. V shed 1 base and J shed 1 base, with 8 bases lying between them. As DNA, the CDR3 is TGCGCCAGCAGCTTGTCCCGTGGGAACACTGAAGCTTTCTTT. It codes for CASSLSRGNTEAFF.

The chain recombines TRBV9 with TRBJ1-1; 7 nucleotides agree with TRBD1. The V and J ends lost 0 bases and 6 bases, in that order; junction bases with no gene match: 5. The germline gives CDR1 SGDLS, CDR2 YYNGEE. The CDR3 is made up of 14 amino acids. This chain's CDR3 is CASSVVTGAPEAFF. The CDR3 nucleotides read TGTGCCAGCAGCGTAGTAACAGGGGCCCCTGAAGCTTTCTTT.

V usage is TRBV20-1 and J usage is TRBJ1-1, with no clear D. The CDR3 spans 11 residues. Looked up from germline, CDR1 is DFQATT and CDR2 is SNEGSKA (reference sequence). V gave up 6 bases and J gave up 2 bases, with 7 bases separating them. The CDR3 loop is CSAVHNTEAFF. CDR3 DNA sequence: TGCAGTGCCGTACATAACACTGAAGCTTTCTTT.

The V and J genes are TRBV5-1 and TRBJ1-2; 7 bases align to TRBD1. Germline-derived CDR1 and CDR2 are SGHRS and YFSETQ. The junction had 6 bases not matched to a gene; V was cut back by 0 bases and J by 4 bases. CDR3 size: 15 residues. DNA of the CDR3: TGCGCCAGCAGCTTGGGCCCAGGGGGTTCCTATGGCTACACCTTC. It specifies CASSLGPGGSYGYTF. Looking up the rest from reference TRBV5-1 and TRBJ1-2 gives the full variable domain: KAGVTQTPRYLIKTRGQQVTLSCSPISGHRSVSWYQQTPGQGLQFLFEYFSETQRNKGNFPGRFSGRQFSNSRSEMNVSTLELGDSALYLCASSLGPGGSYGYTFGSGTRLTVV.

The chain joins TRBV11-2 to TRBJ2-3; the match to TRBD2 covers 10 bases. Germline assignment: CDR1 SGHAT and CDR2 FQNNGV. The ends lost 3 bases at V and 3 bases at J; junction bases unmatched: 0. The CDR3 spans 14 residues. In DNA, the CDR3 is TGTGCCAGCAGCTTGGGACTAGCGACAGATACGCAGTATTTT. It translates to CASSLGLATDTQYF.

The chain is built from TRBV20-1 and TRBJ2-5; weak D call: TRBD1 (5 bases). This CDR3 has 11 amino acids. V lost 6 bases to trimming and J lost 9 bases, with 14 bases between them. Germline-derived CDR1 and CDR2 are DFQATT and SNEGSKA (reference sequence). The CDR3 protein is CSALNQGAQYF. CDR3 DNA: TGCAGTGCACTTAACCAAGGGGCCCAGTACTTC.

This chain connects TRBV4-1 to TRBJ2-5; no clear D gene. CDR1 MGHRA and CDR2 YSYEKL come from the germline V gene. Between the trimmed V and J ends, which lost 4 bases and 2 bases, there was a span of 14 bases. This CDR3 is built from 15 residues. The CDR3 region has the DNA TGCGCCAGCAGCCTATCCCTAATTACGCAAGAGACCCAGTACTTC. Translation gives CASSLSLITQETQYF.

This chain links TRBV7-9 with TRBJ1-2; 7 bases are shared with TRBD1. CDR1 is SEHNR, CDR2 FQNEAQ, per germline (reference sequence). V lost 4 bases, J lost 4 bases, and 3 bases stayed unmatched. The CDR3 length is 13 residues. Written as DNA, the CDR3 is TGTGCCAGCAGCTGGGAGGGGGCCTATGGCTACACCTTC. Protein: CASSWEGAYGYTF.

This clone has a single count. This sequence joins TRBV6-6 and TRBJ1-1; the match to TRBD1 covers 8 bases. V dropped 7 bases and J dropped 6; count of bases not matched to a gene: 7. The germline gives CDR1 MNHNY, CDR2 SVGAGI (reference sequence). The CDR3 runs 13 residues. The CDR3 DNA is TGTGCCAGCACAGGGGGCGAGATCGCTGAAGCTTTCTTT. This translates into CASTGGEIAEAFF.

The rearrangement uses TRBV10-3 and TRBJ1-5; D remains unclear. The germline V gene has CDR1 ENHRY and CDR2 SYGVKD. This CDR3 comprises 12 residues. Trimming took off 4 bases at V and 3 bases at J, with 4 bases between the two ends. For the CDR3, the DNA is TGTGCCATCAGTGTTACCAATCAGCCCCAGCATTTT. Translation: CAISVTNQPQHF.

The CDR3 DNA sequence: TGTGCCAGCAGCTCTTCTCCTAGCGGGGACGAAGAGACCCAGTACTTC. Residues: CASSSSPSGDEETQYF. The V call is TRBV7-9, the J call TRBJ2-5; TRBD2 agrees at 9 bases. Germline CDR1 reads SEHNR; CDR2 reads FQNEAQ (reference sequence). This CDR3 region has 16 residues. After removal of 4 bases from V and 3 bases from J, the junction contained 9 bases not matched to a gene. Looking up the rest from reference TRBV7-9 and TRBJ2-5 gives the full variable domain: DTGVSQNPRHKITKRGQNVTFRCDPISEHNRLYWYRQTLGQGPEFLTYFQNEAQLEKSRLLSDRFSAERPKGSFSTLEIQRTEQGDSAMYLCASSSSPSGDEETQYFGPGTRLLVL.

This chain uses TRBV27 with TRBJ2-4, with unresolved D. CDR3 length equals 15 residues. Germline CDR1 MNHEY, CDR2 SMNVEV (reference sequence). With 5 bases removed from V and 7 bases from J, the gap between germline ends came to 18 bases. For the CDR3, the DNA is TGTGCCAGCAGTCCCACGAACTGGGAAGGGAACATTCAGTACTTC. Amino acids: CASSPTNWEGNIQYF.

The chain recombines TRBV2 with TRBJ2-7; weak D call: TRBD2 (6 bases). The V end was cut by 11 bases, the J end by 5 bases, with 16 bases between. The CDR3 is made up of 12 amino acids. Germline V gives CDR1 SNHLY, CDR2 FYNNEI. The CDR3 region has the DNA TGTGCCTGCCGGGACTTCCTGCACGAGCAGTACTTC. As protein: CACRDFLHEQYF.

The chain combines TRBV5-4 with TRBJ1-2, with D unclear. CDR3 length: 13 amino acids. The V and J ends lost 0 bases and 2 bases respectively, with 5 bases between them. Germline CDR1 SGHNT, CDR2 YYREEE (reference sequence). Written as DNA, the CDR3 is TGTGCCAGCAGCTTGGGGGTCAACTATGGCTACACCTTC. Translating it yields CASSLGVNYGYTF. The full variable domain, rest sourced from reference TRBV5-4 and TRBJ1-2, is ETGVTQSPTHLIKTRGQQVTLRCSSQSGHNTVSWYQQALGQGPQFIFQYYREEENGRGNFPPRFSGLQFPNYSSELNVNALELDDSALYLCASSLGVNYGYTFGSGTRLTVV.

J is TRBJ1-3 and V is TRBV5-1; no clear D. Deletions cut 4 bases from V and 2 bases from J, with 13 bases between. CDR1 is SGHRS, CDR2 YFSETQ, per germline. The CDR3 loop spans 15 amino acids. This CDR3 is CASSQDVGTGNTIYF. CDR3 DNA sequence: TGCGCCAGCAGCCAAGACGTGGGGACTGGAAACACCATATATTTT.

This chain uses TRBV9 with TRBJ1-3, with no clear D. The CDR3 totals 16 residues. V gave up 0 bases and J gave up 3 bases, with 13 bases separating them. Per germline, CDR1 SGDLS and CDR2 YYNGEE. CDR3: CASSVGGPAFGNTIYF. CDR3 coding DNA: TGTGCCAGCAGCGTAGGTGGACCAGCATTTGGAAACACCATATATTTT.

The genes are TRBV4-1 and TRBJ1-2, with 9 bases aligning to TRBD1. CDR3 length: 15 amino acids. CDR1 and CDR2 (germline): MGHRA, YSYEKL. Trimming cost V 2 bases and J 4 bases; bases outside gene matches: 5. CDR3 loop: CASSQPGQGLYGYTF. The CDR3 coding sequence is TGCGCCAGCAGCCAACCGGGACAGGGCCTCTATGGCTACACCTTC.